This TCR beta chain emerged from a study of blood T cells in healthy people across ages. On this clonotype itself: Its antigen remains unknown.

Using a J-beta primer mix together with a sample-barcoded 5' primer, a second PCR was run for 7 to 11 cycles. TCRdb analysed the 5' RACE reads with MiXCR anew, one entry per CDR3 protein. The sample lists 800,000 or so distinct CDR3 sequences, 20% to 25% occurring once. Whole-study findings and limits: When set beside aged donors, long-lived donors presented more naive CD4+ cells and higher diversity.

A further study also used this sample, focusing on T cells of mothers and their children. From that report: The sample comes from fewer than 10 healthy Caucasian donors: mothers and children. There were over 8 million TCR beta CDR3 reads from each mother and a few million from each child.

The source is a boy aged 5-17 years in good health. Source material: blood.

Here the CDR3 reads CSVGAGEVLYNEQFF. The CDR3 coding sequence is TGCAGCGTTGGTGCAGGAGAAGTACTCTACAATGAGCAGTTCTTC. The chain carries TRBV29-1 and TRBJ2-1; D not certain. Germline values: CDR1 SQVTM, CDR2 ANQGSEA. V was clipped by 4 bases and J by 3 bases, with 16 bases between them. The CDR3 has 15 residues.